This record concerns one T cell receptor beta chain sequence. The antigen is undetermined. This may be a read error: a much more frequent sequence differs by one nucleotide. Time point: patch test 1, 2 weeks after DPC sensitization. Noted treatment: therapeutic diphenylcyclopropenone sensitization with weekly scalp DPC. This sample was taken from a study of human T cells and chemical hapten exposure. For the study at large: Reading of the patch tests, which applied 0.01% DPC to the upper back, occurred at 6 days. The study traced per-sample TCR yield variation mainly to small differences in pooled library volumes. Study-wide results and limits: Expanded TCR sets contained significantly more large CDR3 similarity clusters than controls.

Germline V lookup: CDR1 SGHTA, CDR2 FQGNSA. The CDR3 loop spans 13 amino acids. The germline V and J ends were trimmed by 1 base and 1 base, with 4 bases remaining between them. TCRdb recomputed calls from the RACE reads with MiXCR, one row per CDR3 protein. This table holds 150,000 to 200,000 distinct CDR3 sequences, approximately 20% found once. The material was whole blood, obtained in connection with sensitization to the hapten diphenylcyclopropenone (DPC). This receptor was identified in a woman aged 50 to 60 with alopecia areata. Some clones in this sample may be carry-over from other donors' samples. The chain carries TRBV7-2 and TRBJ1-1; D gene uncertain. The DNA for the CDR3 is TGTGCCAGCAGCTTAGAGACGAACACTGAAGCTTTCTTT. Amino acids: CASSLETNTEAFF.